A single sample gave rise to the 21 T cell receptor beta chains below, sequenced in a study of identical twins listed by TCRdb under 2016. Libraries were built with 5' RACE. Instrument used: Illumina HiSeq 2000. Using fastp trimming at Q25 and MiXCR clonotype assembly, TCRdb reanalyzed the public sequencing data and kept in-frame beta chains. Rows are unified per CDR3 protein, each entry keeping the most common DNA and genes. This sample holds some 760,000 distinct CDR3 sequences; roughly 20% were observed only once. Jointly, the top ten make up around 13% of the sample. The same data also went into a second study, on T cells expressing NK-cell markers.

The material sequenced was PBMCs. The origin of the receptors is a woman between 18 and 29 years old in good health.

V gene TRBV11-1 combines with J gene TRBJ2-5, with TRBD2 identical over 12 bases. The CDR3 is 19 residues long. The V gene end was trimmed by 5 bases and the J gene end by 2 bases; junction bases not matched to a gene: 15. CDR1 is SGHAT and CDR2 is FQDESV in the germline V gene (reference sequence). The CDR3 here is CASSKRTSGNRGRQETQYF. The CDR3, as DNA: TGTGCCAGCAGCAAGAGGACTAGCGGGAATCGGGGGCGGCAAGAGACCCAGTACTTC. Variable domain in full (rest from reference TRBV11-1 and TRBJ2-5): EAEVAQSPRYKITEKSQAVAFWCDPISGHATLYWYRQILGQGPELLVQFQDESVVDDSQLPKDRFSAERLKGVDSTLKIQPAELGDSAMYLCASSKRTSGNRGRQETQYFGPGTRLLVL.

This clonotype was seen only a few times. The CDR3 region is CASSELAGGFTDTQYF. The CDR3 nucleotides are TGTGCCAGCAGTGAATTAGCAGGGGGCTTCACAGATACGCAGTATTTT. This chain joins TRBV25-1 and TRBJ2-3, with TRBD1 matching over 8 bases. Per the germline V gene, CDR1 is MGHDK and CDR2 is SYGVNS. The CDR3 sequence is 16 residues long. J gave up 2 bases and V 1 base, and 5 bases lay outside the gene matches.

This clonotype has more than one count but fewer than ten. This chain uses TRBV29-1 with TRBJ2-1; a possible D gene is TRBD2 (5 bases). Germline V lookup: CDR1 SQVTM, CDR2 ANQGSEA. The V gene lost 3 bases and the J gene lost 12 bases, with 9 bases spanning the gap. CDR3 length: 10 amino acids. In DNA, the CDR3 is TGCAGCGTTGATACGGACTTGCAGTTCTTC. This translates into CSVDTDLQFF.

This clonotype was picked up a small number of times. The rearrangement links TRBV15 to TRBJ2-7; 10 bases are shared with TRBD1. This CDR3 comprises 15 residues. The V segment lost 2 bases and the J segment 5 bases; nucleotides outside the gene matches: 6. Germline CDR1 LNHNV, CDR2 YYDKDF (reference sequence). CDR3 region: CATSRSDRGTNEQYF. As DNA, the CDR3 is TGTGCCACCAGCAGATCGGACAGGGGGACCAACGAGCAGTACTTC.

This clonotype has more than one count but fewer than ten. This chain uses TRBV7-2 with TRBJ2-1; D possibly corresponds to TRBD2 (5 bases). The CDR3 consists of 15 residues. Between the trimmed V and J ends, which lost 1 base and 9 bases, there was a span of 16 bases. Germline CDR1 SGHTA, CDR2 FQGNSA. CDR3 in amino acids: CASSLGTGRSVEQFF. DNA for the CDR3: TGTGCCAGCAGCTTAGGGACTGGTCGATCGGTTGAGCAGTTCTTC.

This clonotype was seen ten or more times. The chain is built from TRBV20-1 and TRBJ1-1; the D is unclear. V was pared by 7 bases and J by 4 bases, with 10 bases between. The CDR3 extends over 11 amino acids. Germline V gives CDR1 DFQATT, CDR2 SNEGSKA (reference sequence). The chain's CDR3 is CSGRTITEAFF. The CDR3 DNA sequence: TGCAGTGGAAGGACGATCACTGAAGCTTTCTTT.

This clonotype appeared a few times. The V call is TRBV7-6, the J call TRBJ2-3; D is unclear. The CDR3 totals 16 residues. Deletions cut 5 bases from V and 3 bases from J, with 18 bases between. CDR1 is SGHVS, CDR2 FNYEAQ, per germline. CDR3: CASSGEEGGRTDTQYF. CDR3 nucleotides: TGTGCCAGCAGCGGAGAGGAAGGCGGAAGGACAGATACGCAGTATTTT.

This clonotype occurred a few times. The chain employs TRBV29-1 and TRBJ2-4; 9 bases map to TRBD2. CDR3 length: 14 residues. The J segment lost 5 bases and the V segment lost 4 bases, leaving 6 bases of the junction unmatched. CDR1 is SQVTM, CDR2 ANQGSEA, per germline. The CDR3 protein is CSVASGLAENIQYF. The CDR3 DNA reads TGCAGCGTTGCCTCGGGACTAGCTGAAAACATTCAGTACTTC.

The chain employs TRBV10-3 and TRBJ2-3, with 7 nucleotides matching TRBD1. Germline-derived CDR1 and CDR2 are ENHRY and SYGVKD. Trimming at V came to 6 bases and at J to 4 bases, leaving 10 bases not matched to a gene. The CDR3 loop spans 15 amino acids. The CDR3 spells CAIRSGQIPSDTQYF. In DNA, the CDR3 is TGTGCCATCAGATCGGGACAGATACCTTCAGATACGCAGTATTTT.

This clonotype has only a few counts. The chain carries TRBV29-1 and TRBJ1-1, with unresolved D. The CDR3 has 15 amino acids. V was cut by 1 base and J by 6 bases, with 18 bases left in between. Germline loops: CDR1 SQVTM, CDR2 ANQGSEA. CDR3 loop: CSVEVRFSSRPEAFF. The DNA for the CDR3 is TGCAGCGTTGAAGTCAGGTTTAGCTCCCGACCTGAAGCTTTCTTT. The entire variable domain, with the rest obtained from reference TRBV29-1 and TRBJ1-1, is as follows: SAVISQKPSRDICQRGTSLTIQCQVDSQVTMMFWYRQQPGQSLTLIATANQGSEATYESGFVIDKFPISRPNLTFSTLTVSNMSPEDSSIYLCSVEVRFSSRPEAFFGQGTRLTVV.

This clonotype came up once. The chain recombines TRBV7-3 with TRBJ2-6; 12 nucleotides match TRBD1. This CDR3 has 15 amino acids. The V segment lost 2 bases and the J segment 11 bases; nucleotides outside the gene matches: 4. The germline CDR1 and CDR2 sequences are SGHTA and FQGTGA. CDR3 in amino acids: CASSLGTGGSHVLTF. The CDR3 nucleotides read TGTGCCAGCAGCTTAGGGACAGGGGGCTCCCACGTCCTGACTTTC.

The chain couples TRBV7-9 to TRBJ2-7; D remains unclear. The CDR3 length is 11 residues. V was shortened by 5 bases and J by 6 bases, with 8 bases between the two germline ends. Germline CDR1 SEHNR, CDR2 FQNEAQ (reference sequence). CDR3 sequence: CASSPPPEQYF. Written as DNA, the CDR3 is TGTGCCAGCAGCCCCCCCCCCGAGCAGTACTTC.

The gene calls are TRBV5-1 and TRBJ1-1; no definite D call. Germline lookup yields CDR1 SGHRS and CDR2 YFSETQ. V gave up 5 bases and J gave up 0 bases, with 11 bases separating them. The CDR3 has 14 amino acids. DNA of the CDR3: TGCGCCAGCAGTTTTGGACTAATGAACACTGAAGCTTTCTTT. It translates to CASSFGLMNTEAFF.

In its sample, this clonotype was seen a few times. The chain has TRBV4-1 and TRBJ2-3; D is undetermined. Per germline, CDR1 MGHRA and CDR2 YSYEKL. Trimming removed 3 bases from V and 4 bases from J, with 17 bases in between. There are 16 residues in the CDR3. CDR3 protein: CASSHSEGRLSDTQYF. The CDR3 DNA reads as TGCGCCAGCAGCCACTCGGAAGGCAGGTTATCAGATACGCAGTATTTT.

The gene calls are TRBV12-3 or TRBV12-4 and TRBJ1-2, with D uncertain. There are 15 residues in the CDR3. Trimming left V 8 bases short and J 3 bases short, with 19 bases between. The CDR3 DNA follows: TGTGCCAGCGGAACAACCCACGGCGGATACTATGGCTACACCTTC. Translated, it gives CASGTTHGGYYGYTF.

The chain recombines TRBV19 with TRBJ2-3; D ambiguous. This CDR3 comprises 15 residues. Germline V CDR1 and CDR2: LNHDA, SQIVND (reference sequence). V lost 0 bases and J 0 bases, leaving 7 bases between the germline ends. CDR3 sequence: CASSIDRPSTDTQYF. The CDR3 DNA is TGTGCCAGTAGTATAGACAGACCTAGCACAGATACGCAGTATTTT.

This clonotype showed up just a few times. The rearrangement joins TRBV3-1 to TRBJ1-1, with D perhaps matching TRBD1 (6 bases). V was shortened by 6 bases and J by 10 bases, with 15 bases between the two germline ends. The V gene's germline CDR1 is LGHDT and CDR2 YNNKEL (reference sequence). The CDR3 contains 12 residues. For the CDR3, the DNA is TGTGCCAGCAGAGAACAGGGTTTCCCAGCTTTCTTT. Translation: CASREQGFPAFF.

This clonotype was seen repeatedly, ten times or more. This chain uses TRBV20-1 with TRBJ2-1; the D gene is possibly TRBD1 (6 bases). The CDR3 runs 13 residues. CDR1 and CDR2 from the germline V gene are DFQATT and SNEGSKA (reference sequence). The V and J ends lost 5 bases and 5 bases respectively, with 13 bases between them. The CDR3 here is CSAAHRENNEQFF. The CDR3 nucleotides are TGCAGTGCTGCCCACAGGGAGAACAATGAGCAGTTCTTC.

This clonotype was counted between two and nine times. The CDR3 coding sequence is TGCGCCAGCAGCTTATACCTAGCGGTCAATGAGCAGTTCTTC. This sequence encodes CASSLYLAVNEQFF. The chain is built from TRBV5-1 and TRBJ2-1, with 7 bases fitting TRBD2. Germline assignment: CDR1 SGHRS and CDR2 YFSETQ. The CDR3 sequence is 14 residues long. V was pared by 2 bases and J by 6 bases, with 5 bases of the junction left unmatched.

The V call is TRBV5-4, the J call TRBJ2-3; a possible D gene is TRBD2 (5 bases). V lost 4 bases to trimming and J lost 4 bases, with 13 bases between them. Germline lookup yields CDR1 SGHNT and CDR2 YYREEE (reference sequence). The CDR3 is made up of 14 amino acids. The CDR3 region is CASSLGQEADTQYF. The CDR3 DNA reads as TGTGCCAGCAGCCTCGGGCAGGAGGCAGATACGCAGTATTTT.

The chain links TRBV7-2 to TRBJ2-3, with D perhaps being TRBD1 or TRBD2 (5 bases each). The CDR3 is 16 residues long. The V end was cut by 1 base, the J end by 4 bases, with 15 bases between. Germline assignment: CDR1 SGHTA and CDR2 FQGNSA. CDR3 sequence reads: CASSLGPGRTADTQYF. In DNA, the CDR3 is TGTGCCAGCAGCTTAGGGCCGGGGCGGACCGCAGATACGCAGTATTTT.